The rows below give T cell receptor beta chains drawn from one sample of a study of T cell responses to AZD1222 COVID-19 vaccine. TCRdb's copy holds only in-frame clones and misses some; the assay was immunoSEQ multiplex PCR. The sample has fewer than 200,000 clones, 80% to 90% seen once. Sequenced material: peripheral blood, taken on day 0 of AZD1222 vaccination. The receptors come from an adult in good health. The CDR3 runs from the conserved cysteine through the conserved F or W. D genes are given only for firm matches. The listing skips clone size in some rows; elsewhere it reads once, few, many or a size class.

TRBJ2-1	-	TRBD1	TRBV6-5	CASRRGDSQYNEQFF	TGTGCCAGCAGGAGAGGGGACAGCCAATACAATGAGCAGTTCTTC
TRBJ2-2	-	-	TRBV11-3	CASSLDHGGSTNTGELFF	TGTGCCAGCAGCTTAGATCATGGCGGGTCTACGAACACCGGGGAGCTGTTTTTT
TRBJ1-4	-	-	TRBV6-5	CASSWQSSEKLFF	TGTGCCAGCAGTTGGCAGTCCTCTGAAAAACTGTTTTTT
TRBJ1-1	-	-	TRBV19	CASSISTDAEAFF	TGTGCCAGTAGTATCTCCACCGACGCTGAAGCTTTCTTT
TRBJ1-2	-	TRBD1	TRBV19	CASSIEGQGSGYTF	TGTGCCAGTAGTATAGAAGGACAGGGCTCCGGCTACACCTTC
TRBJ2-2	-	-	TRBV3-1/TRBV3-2	CASSQVPATLDTGELFF	TGTGCCAGCAGCCAAGTCCCAGCGACCCTCGACACCGGGGAGCTGTTTTTT
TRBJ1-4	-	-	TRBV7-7	CASGSNEKLFF	TGTGCCAGCGGCTCTAATGAAAAACTGTTTTTT
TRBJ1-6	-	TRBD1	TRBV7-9	CASSPQTGTYNSPLHF	TGTGCCAGCAGCCCGCAGACAGGGACCTATAATTCACCCCTCCACTTT
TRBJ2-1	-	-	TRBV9	CASSQVRNEQFF	TGTGCCAGCAGCCAAGTAAGAAATGAGCAGTTCTTC
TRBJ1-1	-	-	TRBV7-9	CASSSRSMNTEAFF	TGTGCCAGCAGCTCGAGATCCATGAACACTGAAGCTTTCTTT
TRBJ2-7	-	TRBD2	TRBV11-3	CASSPPEGTSNTPFSYEQYF	TGTGCCAGCAGCCCACCGGAGGGGACTAGCAACACCCCCTTTTCCTACGAGCAGTACTTC
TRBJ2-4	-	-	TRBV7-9	CASSPLRGAIQYF	TGTGCCAGCAGCCCACTACGGGGCGCCATTCAGTACTTC
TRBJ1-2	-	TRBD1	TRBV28	CASRATGTDNYGYTF	TGTGCCAGCAGGGCAACCGGGACAGATAACTATGGCTACACCTTC
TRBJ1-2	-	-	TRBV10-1	CASLGEHGRNYGYTF	TGCGCCAGCTTAGGGGAGCACGGAAGAAACTATGGCTACACCTTC
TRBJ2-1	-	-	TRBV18	CASSPEGFNVRFF	TGTGCCAGCTCACCAGAAGGATTTAATGTAAGGTTCTTC
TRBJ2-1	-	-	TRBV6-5	CASSDRWGVDEQFF	TGTGCCAGCAGCGACCGATGGGGGGTGGATGAGCAGTTCTTC
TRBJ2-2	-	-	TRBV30	CAWATVAGELFF	TGTGCCTGGGCTACCGTTGCCGGGGAGCTGTTTTTT
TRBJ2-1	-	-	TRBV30	CAGGVTYNEQFF	TGTGCCGGAGGGGTCACCTACAATGAGCAGTTCTTC
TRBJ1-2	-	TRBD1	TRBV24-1	CATSAPTGDYGYTF	TGTGCCACCAGTGCCCCGACAGGGGACTATGGCTACACCTTC
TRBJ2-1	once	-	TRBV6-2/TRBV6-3	CASTPSLGEQFF	TGTGCCAGCACCCCCAGTTTGGGCGAGCAGTTCTTC
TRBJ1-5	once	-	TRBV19	CASSIAMGGSSQPQHF	TGTGCCAGTAGTATAGCCATGGGGGGGTCTAGTCAGCCCCAGCATTTT
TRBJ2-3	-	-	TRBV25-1	CASSEPLGETSTDTQYF	TGTGCCAGCAGTGAGCCCCTGGGTGAAACGAGCACAGATACGCAGTATTTT
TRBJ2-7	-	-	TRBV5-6	CASSPQTSSYEQYF	TGTGCCAGCAGCCCGCAGACGAGCTCCTACGAGCAGTACTTC
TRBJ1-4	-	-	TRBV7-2	CASSSGPEATNEKLFF	TGTGCCAGCAGCTCCGGACCGGAAGCAACTAATGAAAAACTGTTTTTT
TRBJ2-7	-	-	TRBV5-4	CASSSHSYEQYF	TGTGCCAGCAGTTCCCATTCCTACGAGCAGTACTTC
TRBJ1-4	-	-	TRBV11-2	CASSPRRDEKLFF	TGTGCCAGCAGCCCCCGGAGGGATGAAAAACTGTTTTTT
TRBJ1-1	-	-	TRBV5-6	CASSTRRMNTEAFF	TGTGCCAGCAGTACCCGTAGAATGAACACTGAAGCTTTCTTT
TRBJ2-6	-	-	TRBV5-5	CASIRQPSGANVLTF	TGTGCCAGTATCAGGCAGCCCTCTGGGGCCAACGTCCTGACTTTC
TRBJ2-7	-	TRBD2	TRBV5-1	CASSRTSGGTSYEQYF	TGCGCCAGCAGCAGGACTAGCGGGGGGACTTCCTACGAGCAGTACTTC
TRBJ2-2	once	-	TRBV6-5	CASSYPKGGELFF	TGTGCCAGCAGTTACCCCAAGGGCGGGGAGCTGTTTTTT
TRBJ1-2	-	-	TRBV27	CASSSQGNYGYTF	TGTGCCAGCAGTTCCCAGGGGAACTATGGCTACACCTTC
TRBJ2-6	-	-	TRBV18	CASSPQQAGANVLTF	TGTGCCAGCTCACCACAACAGGCTGGGGCCAACGTCCTGACTTTC
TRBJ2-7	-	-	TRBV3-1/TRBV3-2	CASSQGGTYEQYF	TGTGCCAGCAGCCAAGGAGGTACCTACGAGCAGTACTTC
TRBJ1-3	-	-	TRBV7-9	CASSSETSSGNTIYF	TGTGCCAGCAGCTCCGAGACCAGCTCTGGAAACACCATATATTTT
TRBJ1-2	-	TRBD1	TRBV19	CASSIPGQGYGYTF	TGTGCCAGTAGTATCCCGGGACAGGGCTATGGCTACACCTTC
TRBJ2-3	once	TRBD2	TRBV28	CASSLDRDSLRLAGEPHRPDTQYF	TGTGCCAGCAGTTTAGACCGGGACAGCTTAAGACTAGCGGGAGAACCCCACCGTCCGGATACGCAGTATTTT
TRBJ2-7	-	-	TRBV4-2	CASSQADGAYEQYF	TGTGCCAGCAGCCAAGCGGACGGCGCCTACGAGCAGTACTTC
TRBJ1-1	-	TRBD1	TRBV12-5	CASGLAQGFRTEAFF	TGTGCTAGTGGTTTGGCACAGGGGTTCCGCACTGAAGCTTTCTTT
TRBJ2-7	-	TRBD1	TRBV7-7	CASSSGGDRGYEQYF	TGTGCCAGCAGCTCGGGGGGGGACAGGGGTTACGAGCAGTACTTC
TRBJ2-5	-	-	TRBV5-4	CASSSTRVGETQYF	TGTGCCAGCAGCTCAACTCGGGTCGGAGAGACCCAGTACTTC
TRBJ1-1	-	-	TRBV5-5	CASSDRSNTEAFF	TGTGCCAGCAGCGACAGGTCGAACACTGAAGCTTTCTTT
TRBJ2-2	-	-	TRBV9	CASSAAINTGELFF	TGTGCCAGCAGCGCGGCCATTAACACCGGGGAGCTGTTTTTT
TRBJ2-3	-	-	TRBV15	CATSSGVGGTDTQYF	TGTGCCACCAGCAGTGGAGTTGGGGGCACAGATACGCAGTATTTT
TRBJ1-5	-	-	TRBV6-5	CASTIVDLGNQPQHF	TGTGCCAGCACTATCGTGGACTTGGGCAATCAGCCCCAGCATTTT
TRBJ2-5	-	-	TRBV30	CAWSLLTSFQETQYF	TGTGCCTGGAGCCTCCTAACTAGCTTCCAAGAGACCCAGTACTTC
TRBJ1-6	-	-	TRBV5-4	CASSLAGRGRNSPLHF	TGTGCCAGCAGCTTGGCGGGTAGGGGAAGGAATTCACCCCTCCACTTT
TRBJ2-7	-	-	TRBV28	CASKIGGAYEQYF	TGTGCCAGCAAGATCGGCGGGGCCTACGAGCAGTACTTC
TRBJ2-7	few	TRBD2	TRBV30	CAWSLAGGLREQYF	TGTGCCTGGAGCTTGGCGGGAGGCCTTCGTGAGCAGTACTTC
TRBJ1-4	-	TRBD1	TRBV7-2	CASSLQQGGPNEKLFF	TGTGCCAGCAGCTTACAGCAGGGGGGGCCTAATGAAAAACTGTTTTTT
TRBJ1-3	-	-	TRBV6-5	CASSRDGSSGNTIYF	TGTGCCAGCAGTAGGGACGGGAGCTCTGGAAACACCATATATTTT
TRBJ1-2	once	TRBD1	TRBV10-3	CAISEPPGTGANYGYTF	TGTGCCATCAGTGAACCTCCCGGGACAGGGGCTAACTATGGCTACACCTTC
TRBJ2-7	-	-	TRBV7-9	CASSLGVPEQYF	TGTGCCAGCAGCTTAGGGGTCCCCGAGCAGTACTTC